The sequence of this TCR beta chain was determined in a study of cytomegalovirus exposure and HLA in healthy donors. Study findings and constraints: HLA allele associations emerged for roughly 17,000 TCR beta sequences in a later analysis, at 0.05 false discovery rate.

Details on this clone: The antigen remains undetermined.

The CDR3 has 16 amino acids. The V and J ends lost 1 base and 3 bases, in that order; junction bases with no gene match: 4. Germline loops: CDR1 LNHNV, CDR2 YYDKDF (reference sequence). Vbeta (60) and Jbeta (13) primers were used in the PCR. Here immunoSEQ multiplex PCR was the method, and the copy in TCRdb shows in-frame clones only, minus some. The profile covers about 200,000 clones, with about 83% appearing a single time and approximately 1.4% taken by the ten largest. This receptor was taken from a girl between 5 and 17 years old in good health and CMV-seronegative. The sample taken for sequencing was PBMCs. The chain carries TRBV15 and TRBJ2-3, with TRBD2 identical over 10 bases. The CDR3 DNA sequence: TGTGCCACCAGCAGAGGGGGACTAGCGACTACAGATACGCAGTATTTT. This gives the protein CATSRGGLATTDTQYF.